This TCR beta chain was identified in a study of T-cell memory formation after mild COVID-19 (dated by TCRdb to about 2021). As for the study more broadly: Most TCR sequence clusters were specific to one of the two donors. In a couple of donors, T-cell clones that expanded and contracted after mild COVID-19 were followed by sequencing TCRalpha and TCRbeta repertoires longitudinally. Two young, previously healthy adult volunteers made up the cohort, one male and one female.

Ficoll-Paque density gradient centrifugation was used to isolate PBMCs. What the authors observed across the whole study: The detection of some responding clones in pre-infection memory suggests that pre-existing cross-reactive memory T cells joined the SARS-CoV-2 response. SARS-CoV-2 specificity of the second-wave clones peaking on day 37 was not confirmed. Contracting CD4+ clones were found mainly in CM and EM memory subsets, while CD8+ clones were enriched in EMRA. Only a couple of mild cases were covered by the study, and larger cohorts that include severe cases with pre-infection samples were considered necessary. Clones that contracted from day 15 to 85 showed balanced CD4/CD8 phenotypes, whereas a second wave of clones that expanded from day 15 to 37 leaned towards CD4+.

This clonotype was counted a few times. Its target antigen remains unknown. Within one base of it there is no much larger clone, and no base qualities were kept. This sample was sequenced with an Illumina NovaSeq 6000. TCRalpha and TCRbeta cDNA libraries were constructed by 5'RACE with constant-segment primers, with sample barcodes and unique molecular identifiers being introduced. Trizol reagent was used to extract RNA from every sample. Library amplification was performed in two PCR steps, and a second sample barcode and Illumina TruSeq adapters were introduced in the second step. Sequencing of libraries was performed on an Illumina NovaSeq with 2 x 150 bp paired-end reads. As for the original processing: Demultiplexing of reads and collapsing into UMI-guided consensus sequences were performed with migec v1.2.7. Using mixcr v2.1.11, UMI consensuses were aligned to TRA and TRB V and J templates and then assembled into clonotypes. A clonotype was counted as expanded or contracted only when both edgeR and NoisET called the clonotype significant, with the noise models trained on biological replicates. For edgeR calls, the cutoffs were a false discovery rate-adjusted p below 0.01 and a log2 fold-change threshold of 1. As an exploratory analysis of dynamics, max-normalized trajectories of the 1000 most abundant clonotypes were examined with PCA combined with hierarchical clustering. The CD4 or CD8 phenotype of responding clones was assigned using the separately sequenced CD4+ and CD8+ repertoires. TCRdb reprocessing: public reads trimmed at Q25 with fastp, clones called with MiXCR, in-frame beta chains kept. Each entry merges the rows of one CDR3 protein and shows their most common DNA and genes. The V and J calls come from TCRdb's annotation, not from the publication. This sample gives 150,000 to 200,000 distinct CDR3 sequences in total; roughly 12% of them show up just once. 3.5% to 4.5% of the sample is in the top ten clones.

The sequencing sample was made of PBMCs or a T cell subset sorted from them (not recorded which). The TCR sequence derives from a man younger than 30 who had mild COVID-19 (a few samples of this study predate the infection). The sample titles of this study are shuffled in the database, so cell type and time point are left out; the donor was told from shared clones.

The sequence in DNA is TGTGCCAGCAGTGAGGGTACTCCGGTTTATGGCTACACCTTC. It translates to CASSEGTPVYGYTF. The V gene is TRBV2 and the J gene is TRBJ1-2; no D gene is confidently identified. V is pared back by 3 bases and J by 5 bases, with 13 bases lying between the germline termini. Reading from cysteine to phenylalanine, the CDR3 counts 14 amino acids. The read is trimmed to its CDR3 DNA, 42 bases read in frame from base 1. Per the germline V gene, SNHLY is the CDR1 and FYNNEI is the CDR2.